The entry that follows covers one T cell receptor (beta chain) sequence. The sample is drawn from a study of shared clonotypes between healthy human individuals. The V gene's germline CDR1 is MNHEY and CDR2 SMNVEV (reference sequence). This CDR3 is built from 13 residues. The germline V and J ends were trimmed by 7 bases and 1 base, with 10 bases remaining between them. Only in-frame clones appear in the TCRdb table, and some are missing; sequencing was by immunoSEQ multiplex PCR. The table includes approximately 740,000 clones, 80% to 95% detected once. The naive CD8 population came from CD45RO-negative cells selected for CCR7, without terminally differentiated effector memory CD45RA+ cells.

The specimen sequenced was naive CD8+ T cells sorted from blood. This chain connects TRBV27 to TRBJ1-1; D possibly corresponds to TRBD1 (5 bases). The receptor was derived from a man in his thirties or forties in good health. The CDR3 DNA reads TGTGCCAGCATGACTGGGGGGAACACTGAAGCTTTCTTT. Translated: CASMTGGNTEAFF.